This T cell receptor (beta chain) was found in a study of vaccination effects on CD4 cells after COVID-19 (dated by TCRdb to 2022 to 2024). About the study as a whole: Post-vaccine samples across the study were collected a median of 72 days after the second dose, with a range of 14 to 241. The study compared SARS-CoV-2 spike-specific CD4+ TCR repertoires before and after mRNA vaccination in COVID-19 convalescent patients and infection-naive vaccine recipients. Altogether, around ten COVID-19 convalescent patients and a few SARS-CoV-2-naive healthy vaccine recipients made up the full study. In the study, cultures from other donors were sequenced using the Oncomine TCR Beta short-read assay on an Illumina iSeq 100.

The research as a whole found: In healthy vaccine recipients, vaccine-induced clones were almost all SARS-CoV-2 mono-reactive, with only 1 of 255 cross-reactive with common cold coronaviruses. The study was limited by a small number of convalescent patients and lacked early post-infection timepoints. At late post-vaccination timepoints, both infection-induced and vaccine-induced clones showed marked clonal contraction, consistent with waning T cell responses.

In the ViraFEST assay, PBMC were stimulated with viral peptide pools, and antigen-specific CD4+ T cell clonotypes were then identified by expansion using TCR sequencing. After more than 9 days of culture, CD4+ T cells were isolated with the EasySep CD4+ T cell isolation kit. Participants received two doses of either the BNT162b2 or the mRNA-1273 mRNA SARS-CoV-2 vaccine. The absence of prior SARS-CoV-2 infection in healthy vaccine recipients was confirmed by negative nucleocapsid antibodies before and after vaccination. Some 1.9 million PBMC per well were cultured with approximately 10 ug/ml peptides in IMDM containing around 4.6% human AB serum, roughly 10 IU/ml IL-2 and gentamicin. On days 3 and 7, half of the culture medium was replaced with fresh IL-2-containing medium. Unless otherwise noted, each peptide stimulation condition was cultured in triplicate wells. PBMC were separated from whole blood using Ficoll-Paque Plus gradient centrifugation and were then either cryopreserved at -140C or used fresh. The spike proteins of SARS-CoV-2 and of the common cold coronaviruses HCoV-NL63, HCoV-OC43 and HCoV-229E were spanned by overlapping peptide pools. Genomic DNA was extracted from cultured CD4+ T cells with the QIAamp micro DNA kit.

CDR1 and CDR2 are drawn from the germline V gene (reference sequence): MNHEY, SMNVEV. From the cysteine up to the phenylalanine, the CDR3 has a length of 17 residues. The read is trimmed to its CDR3 DNA, 51 bases read in frame from base 1. The V end gives up 2 bases and the J end 7 bases, leaving 14 bases in the junction not matched to a gene. Library preparation was by the immunoSEQ multiplex PCR assay. DNA from the cultured, isolated CD4+ T cells was subjected to TCR beta CDR3 sequencing. The study's processing was this. Non-productive TCR sequences were removed and reads were trimmed to the CDR3 region, keeping CDR3s of at least 7 amino acids. Antigen-specific clonotypes were identified with the MANAFEST web app by comparing expansion in peptide wells against reference cultures. To be called positive, a clone needed expansion at FDR<0.05 compared with the reference and with all other wells, an odds ratio greater than 5, and a frequency greater than 0.1% in two replicate wells. A clonotype was called cross-reactive if it was significantly expanded both in SARS-CoV-2 spike wells and in at least one common cold coronavirus spike condition. CDR3 similarity was assessed by Levenshtein distance with the stringdist R package, and unrooted trees were built with ape in R 3.6.1. TCRdb obtained this table from immuneACCESS and retained in-frame rearrangements with V and J assigned. These tables miss some clones; where compared with another copy, unresolved V genes account for less than half of the shortfall, and the remainder is unexplained. The V and J calls and clone size are taken from that table; D and trimming were inferred from the DNA. The sample has 24,000 or so clones on record, approximately 70% of them singletons. The top ten hold about 8% of the sample.

Worth noting for this clone: This receptor's antigen is unknown. Base qualities are not at hand, and no much larger clone is one base apart.

The chain employs TRBV27 and TRBJ2-7; TRBD2 fits 10 bases in the junction. The source was CD4+ T cells from PBMCs cultured with SARS-CoV-2 spike peptides, collected after COVID-19 vaccination. What the cell subset or site label conveys for this sample: SARS-CoV-2 spike overlapping peptide pool stimulation. The origin of this receptor is a human donor who received a COVID-19 vaccine. The CDR3 here reads CASSLLSRSGRLGEQYF. DNA sequence: TGTGCCAGCAGTTTACTAAGTCGTAGCGGGAGGCTCGGGGAGCAGTACTTC.